This T cell receptor (beta chain) was sequenced in a study of radiotherapy plus CTLA-4 blockade in lung cancer. Study summary: Across the patients, objective responses occurred in 18%, and disease control in under 35%.

Comment on this clone: Its antigen is not known.

TCRdb keeps only in-frame clones here, not all; method: immunoSEQ multiplex PCR. The table includes about 28,000 clones, over 75% detected once. Study results and caveats: An expansion of tumor-derived TCR clones occurred in blood after radiotherapy plus ipilimumab. Alongside interferon-beta, early blood T cell clone dynamics were reportedly the best predictor of response.

Patients in the study, people with chemo-refractory metastatic non-small-cell lung cancer, received focal radiation plus ipilimumab CTLA-4 blockade. The CDR3 is 16 residues long. Trimming took off 0 bases at V and 0 bases at J, with 10 bases between the two ends. Germline V gene sequence: CDR1 SGHRS, CDR2 YFSETQ. Sequenced here: peripheral blood, sampled from a patient treated with radiotherapy plus ipilimumab. This receptor was identified in a human donor with non-small cell lung cancer who had stable disease on radiotherapy plus ipilimumab. The genes are TRBV5-1 and TRBJ1-3, with D uncertain. DNA of the CDR3: TGCGCCAGCAGCTTGGCTGATAGTTTCTCTGGAAACACCATATATTTT. Protein: CASSLADSFSGNTIYF.